This T cell receptor beta chain was identified during a study of radiotherapy plus CTLA-4 blockade in lung cancer. TCRdb's table, derived via immunoSEQ multiplex PCR, lists solely in-frame clones and lacks some. The repertoire consists of approximately 44,000 clones, with roughly three quarters occurring once and the leading ten covering roughly 7.6%. The CDR3 runs to 14 residues. V was pared by 7 bases and J by 0 bases, with 5 bases of the junction left unmatched. The germline V gene has CDR1 MNHEY and CDR2 SVGAGI. The gene calls are TRBV6-5 and TRBJ1-1; 7 bases fit TRBD1. Sample: peripheral blood, taken from a patient treated with radiotherapy plus ipilimumab. This TCR was sampled from a human donor with non-small cell lung cancer who had stable disease on radiotherapy plus ipilimumab. This CDR3 is CASTDRSLNTEAFF. The CDR3 coding sequence is TGTGCCAGCACGGACAGGAGCTTGAACACTGAAGCTTTCTTT.